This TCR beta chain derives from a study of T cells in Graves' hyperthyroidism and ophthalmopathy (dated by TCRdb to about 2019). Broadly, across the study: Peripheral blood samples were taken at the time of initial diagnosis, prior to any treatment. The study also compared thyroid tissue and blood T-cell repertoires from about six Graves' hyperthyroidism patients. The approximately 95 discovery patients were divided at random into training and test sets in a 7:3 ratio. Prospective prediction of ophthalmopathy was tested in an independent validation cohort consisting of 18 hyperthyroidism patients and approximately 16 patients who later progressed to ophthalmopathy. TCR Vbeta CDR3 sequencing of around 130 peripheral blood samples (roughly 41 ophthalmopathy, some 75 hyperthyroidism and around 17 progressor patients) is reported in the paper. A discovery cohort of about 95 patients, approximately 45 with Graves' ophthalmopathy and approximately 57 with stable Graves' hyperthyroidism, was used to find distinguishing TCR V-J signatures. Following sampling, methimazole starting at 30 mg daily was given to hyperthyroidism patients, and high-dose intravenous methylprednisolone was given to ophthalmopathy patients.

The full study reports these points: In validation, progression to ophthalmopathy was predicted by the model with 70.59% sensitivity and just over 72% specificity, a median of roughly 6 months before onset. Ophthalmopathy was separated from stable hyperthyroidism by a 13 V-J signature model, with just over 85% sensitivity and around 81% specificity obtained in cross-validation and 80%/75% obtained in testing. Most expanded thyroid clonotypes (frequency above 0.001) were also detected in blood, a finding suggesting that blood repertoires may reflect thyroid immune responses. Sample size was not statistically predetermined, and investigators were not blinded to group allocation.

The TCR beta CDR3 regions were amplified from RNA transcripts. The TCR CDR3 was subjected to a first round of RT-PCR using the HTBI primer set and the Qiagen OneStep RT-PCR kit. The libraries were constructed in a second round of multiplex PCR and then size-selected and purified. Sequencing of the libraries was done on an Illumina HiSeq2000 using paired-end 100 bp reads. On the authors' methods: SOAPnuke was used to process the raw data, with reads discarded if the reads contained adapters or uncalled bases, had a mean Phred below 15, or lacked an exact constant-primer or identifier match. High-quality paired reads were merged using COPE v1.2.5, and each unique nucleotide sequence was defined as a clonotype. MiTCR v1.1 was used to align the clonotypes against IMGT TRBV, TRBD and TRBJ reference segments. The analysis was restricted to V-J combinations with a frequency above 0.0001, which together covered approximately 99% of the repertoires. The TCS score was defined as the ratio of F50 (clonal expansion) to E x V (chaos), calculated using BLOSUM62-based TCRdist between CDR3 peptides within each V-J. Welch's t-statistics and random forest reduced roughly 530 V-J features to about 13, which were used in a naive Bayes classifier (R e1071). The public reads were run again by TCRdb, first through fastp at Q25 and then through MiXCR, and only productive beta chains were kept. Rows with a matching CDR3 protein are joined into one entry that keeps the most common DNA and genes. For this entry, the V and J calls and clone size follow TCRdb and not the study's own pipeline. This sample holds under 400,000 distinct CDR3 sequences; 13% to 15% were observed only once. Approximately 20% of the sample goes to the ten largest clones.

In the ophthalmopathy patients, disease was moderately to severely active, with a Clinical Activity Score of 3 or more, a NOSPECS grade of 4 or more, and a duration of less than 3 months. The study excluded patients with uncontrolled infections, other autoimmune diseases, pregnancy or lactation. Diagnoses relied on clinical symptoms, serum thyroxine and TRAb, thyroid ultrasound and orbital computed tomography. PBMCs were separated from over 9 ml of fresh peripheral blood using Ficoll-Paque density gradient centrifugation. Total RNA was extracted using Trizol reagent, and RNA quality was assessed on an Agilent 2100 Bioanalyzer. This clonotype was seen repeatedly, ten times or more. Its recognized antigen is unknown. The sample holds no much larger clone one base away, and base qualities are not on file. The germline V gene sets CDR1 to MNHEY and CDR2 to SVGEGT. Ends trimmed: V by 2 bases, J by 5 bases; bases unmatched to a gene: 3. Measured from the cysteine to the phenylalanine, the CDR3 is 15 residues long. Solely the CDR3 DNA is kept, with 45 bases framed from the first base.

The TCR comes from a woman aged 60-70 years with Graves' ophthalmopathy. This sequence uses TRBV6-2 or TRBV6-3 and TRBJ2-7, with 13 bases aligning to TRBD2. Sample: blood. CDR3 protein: CASSYGTSGINEQYF. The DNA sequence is TGTGCCAGCAGTTACGGGACTAGCGGGATAAACGAGCAGTACTTC.